This TCR beta chain is drawn from a study of blood T cell repertoires in COVID-19. Whole-study context: There were acute and convalescent COVID-19 samples, and they came from the United States, Italy and Spain. Nucleic acid was either cDNA or gDNA, and it came from T cells, B-cell-depleted T cells, or PBMCs.

The CDR3 has 15 amino acids. The V gene's germline CDR1 is MNHEY and CDR2 SMNVEV (reference sequence). Trimming took 0 bases from V and 2 from J, leaving 8 bases between them. Authors' processing steps: Amplified reference gene primers provided the basis for estimating nucleated cell counts. Using immunoSEQ multiplex PCR, the repertoire was profiled, and TCRdb retains in-frame clones only, with some absent. D and trimming come from the DNA, and the V and J calls and clone size come from that table. The sample contains about 180,000 clones, roughly nine tenths of which appear only once. This clonotype was obtained from a man in his late teens or twenties who had recovered from COVID-19. The rearrangement links TRBV27 to TRBJ2-1; no clear D. Sample: peripheral blood. For the CDR3, the DNA is TGTGCCAGCAGTTTATCACCATGGCCCTACAATGAGCAGTTCTTC. It codes for CASSLSPWPYNEQFF.